The rows below give T cell receptor beta chains drawn from one sample of a study of blood T cell repertoires in COVID-19. Sequenced by immunoSEQ multiplex PCR; TCRdb stores in-frame clones only, minus some. The sample records 300,000 to 350,000 clones, 75% to 90% being singletons. The sample taken for sequencing was PBMCs or T cells enriched from blood (not recorded which). The receptors originated from a man aged 30 to 39 who had recovered from COVID-19. CDR3s leave out the opening cysteine and the closing phenylalanine or tryptophan. The order of the fields is J gene, V gene, CDR3 protein.

J: TRBJ1-5; V: TRBV25-1; CDR3: ASRTWDRVNQPQH
J: TRBJ1-4; V: TRBV21-1; CDR3: ASSKGSGFGEKLF
J: TRBJ1-6; V: TRBV21-1; CDR3: ASSKRGPPNNSPLH
J: TRBJ1-1; V: TRBV2; CDR3: ASGRGGTEAF
J: TRBJ2-5; V: TRBV28; CDR3: ASVTLGQPQETQY
J: TRBJ1-2; V: TRBV7-8; CDR3: ASSLDRTANYGYT
J: TRBJ1-4; V: TRBV2; CDR3: ASSGRGTTNEKLF
J: TRBJ2-7; V: TRBV4-1; CDR3: ASSQDRGTGINEQY
J: TRBJ1-6; V: TRBV3-1/TRBV3-2; CDR3: ASSYRGTYSPLH
J: TRBJ1-4; V: TRBV5-1; CDR3: ASSLARGGEREKLF
J: TRBJ2-1; V: TRBV7-9; CDR3: ASSLMQGESEQF
J: TRBJ1-5; V: TRBV6-2/TRBV6-3; CDR3: ASSWSGNQPQH
J: TRBJ2-5; V: TRBV11-2; CDR3: ASSVDRYQETQY
J: TRBJ1-2; V: TRBV13; CDR3: ASSLEEDNYGYT
J: TRBJ2-7; V: TRBV5-1; CDR3: ASSLGTASSYEQY
J: TRBJ2-3; V: TRBV11-2; CDR3: ASSLGAGSTDTQY
J: TRBJ1-4; V: TRBV7-6; CDR3: ASSLEGTGLEKLF
J: TRBJ2-5; V: TRBV4-1; CDR3: ASRELGLGQETQY
J: TRBJ2-5; V: TRBV19; CDR3: ASTGLGGLETQY
J: TRBJ2-7; V: TRBV5-1; CDR3: ASSLGTAPAYEQY
J: TRBJ1-2; V: TRBV27; CDR3: ASSLRGQGSYGYT
J: TRBJ2-1; V: TRBV2; CDR3: ASKYYNEQF
J: TRBJ2-7; V: TRBV6-5; CDR3: ASRGGQGLAYEQY
J: TRBJ2-5; V: TRBV4-1; CDR3: ASSQGSASGGSQETQY
J: TRBJ1-6; V: TRBV25-1; CDR3: ASSAPGGNSPLH
J: TRBJ2-7; V: TRBV28; CDR3: ASSLRRSGKSSYEQY
J: TRBJ2-5; V: TRBV2; CDR3: ASSLNRGETQY
J: TRBJ2-5; V: TRBV28; CDR3: ASSPGVPQETQY
J: TRBJ2-7; V: TRBV30; CDR3: AWRNAGGGEQY
J: TRBJ2-2; V: TRBV7-7; CDR3: ASARGGLTGELF
J: TRBJ1-2; V: TRBV15; CDR3: ATSGQVINYGYT
J: TRBJ1-2; V: TRBV2; CDR3: ASRQGPGANYGYT
J: TRBJ2-4; V: TRBV10-3; CDR3: AISESGTGFHIQY
J: TRBJ2-4; V: TRBV11-2; CDR3: ASGAEGILENIQY
J: TRBJ1-2; V: TRBV28; CDR3: ASSLGDYGYT
J: TRBJ2-1; V: TRBV3-1/TRBV3-2; CDR3: ASSRTSGVPYNEQF
J: TRBJ2-3; V: TRBV3-1/TRBV3-2; CDR3: ASSQDLIGGAGGTQY
J: TRBJ2-5; V: TRBV3-1/TRBV3-2; CDR3: ASSQGLAGVQETQY
J: TRBJ2-1; V: TRBV7-2; CDR3: ASSHPDITTQF
J: TRBJ2-7; V: TRBV5-4; CDR3: ASSLDRIYEQY
J: TRBJ2-5; V: TRBV10-3; CDR3: ATRVSGVQETQY
J: TRBJ2-3; V: TRBV6-5; CDR3: ASSYGGTGADTQY
J: TRBJ2-7; V: TRBV19; CDR3: ASSALNEQY
J: TRBJ1-2; V: TRBV28; CDR3: ASSSTRTGNSNYGYT
J: TRBJ1-2; V: TRBV28; CDR3: ASSRNRASYGYT
J: TRBJ1-3; V: TRBV5-1; CDR3: ASSVGQGAGNTIY
J: TRBJ1-1; V: TRBV11-2; CDR3: ASSYAGGTEAF
J: TRBJ2-5; V: TRBV5-6; CDR3: ASSLGRGRETQY
J: TRBJ1-6; V: TRBV5-1; CDR3: ASRLAGSSYNSPLH
J: TRBJ1-1; V: TRBV2; CDR3: ASSEAGTGVSTEAF
J: TRBJ1-1; V: TRBV7-8; CDR3: ASSLGGAGEAF